This T cell receptor beta chain was sequenced for a study of lymphopenia after photon versus proton radiotherapy. Study-wide findings and caveats: Survival link was tested only in deceased patients; proton benefit remains a possibility. Relative stability marked proton patients; photon patients lost diversity and naive cells. Oligoclonal CD8+ Temra expansion after nadir drove photon patients' diversity drop. Post-nadir TCR diversity decline inversely tracked overall survival among those who died.

This CDR3 region has 14 residues. Trimming pared 10 bases from V and 7 bases from J, leaving 22 bases between. CDR1 is SGHTA and CDR2 is FQGNSA in the germline V gene. Concerning this clone itself: The antigen is not known.

TCRdb's copy holds only in-frame clones and misses some; the assay was immunoSEQ multiplex PCR. The repertoire holds some 55,000 clones, with 86% as singletons. The sequence came from a middle-aged man with gastric cancer. Source: peripheral blood, taken from a patient treated with photon-based radiotherapy. V gene TRBV7-2 combines with J gene TRBJ1-2; D may be TRBD1 (5 bases). The DNA of the CDR3 is TGTGCCATCTACTTGGGGGGTACTTCGGGTGGCTACACCTTC. Its translation: CAIYLGGTSGGYTF.